This passage covers 27 T cell receptor beta chains from one sample sequenced in a study of response to subunit inactivated influenza vaccine. MiXCR was run by TCRdb on the RT-PCR reads, yielding one entry per CDR3 protein. Of some 570,000 distinct CDR3 sequences in the sample, about 11% are singletons; the top ten hold approximately 11%. These data also featured in a second study, about T cells expressing NK-cell markers. From that second work: UMI-tagged 5'RACE template switching yielded the TCR beta cDNA.

Sample: PBMCs from blood, taken on the day of vaccination. These receptors were obtained from a man between 45 and 60 years old who received an inactivated influenza vaccine.

The V call is TRBV4-3, the J call TRBJ2-1; no reliable D call. V shed 1 base and J shed 0 bases, with 7 bases lying between them. The germline V gene encodes CDR1 LGHNA and CDR2 YSLEER. CDR3 length equals 15 residues. The CDR3 loop is CASSQGVRSYNEQFF. CDR3 in DNA: TGCGCCAGCAGCCAAGGTGTACGCTCCTACAATGAGCAGTTCTTC.

The table lists this clonotype with a few counts. This rearrangement joins TRBV20-1 to TRBJ1-4, with D uncertain. Per the germline V gene, CDR1 is DFQATT and CDR2 is SNEGSKA (reference sequence). CDR3 size: 12 residues. The germline V and J ends were trimmed by 1 base and 5 bases, with 5 bases remaining between them. CDR3 residues: CSARAKNEKLFF. The CDR3, as DNA: TGCAGTGCTAGAGCCAAGAATGAAAAACTGTTTTTT.

The table lists this clonotype with many counts. The V gene is TRBV7-2, the J gene TRBJ2-3, with D maybe TRBD1 (5 bases). CDR1 is SGHTA and CDR2 is FQGNSA in the germline V gene. Deletions cut 1 base from V and 2 bases from J, with 7 bases between. The length of the CDR3 is 14 residues. CDR3 protein: CASSLDRITDTQYF. For the CDR3, the DNA is TGTGCCAGCAGCTTAGACAGGATCACAGATACGCAGTATTTT.

The chain recombines TRBV18 with TRBJ2-3; 8 bases match TRBD1. CDR1 and CDR2 (germline): KGHSH, LQKENI. This CDR3 comprises 14 residues. J lost 8 bases, V lost 6 bases, and 10 bases had no gene match. CDR3 sequence: CASSRGQGLVTQYF. In DNA form, the CDR3 reads TGTGCCAGCTCCCGCGGACAGGGTCTGGTTACGCAGTATTTT.

This clonotype has only a few counts. The V call is TRBV29-1, the J call TRBJ1-4, with 8 bases lining up with TRBD1. This CDR3 has 15 amino acids. Germline V lookup: CDR1 SQVTM, CDR2 ANQGSEA. The ends lost 7 bases at V and 8 bases at J; junction bases unmatched: 15. For the CDR3, the DNA is TGCAGCGCTCAATTGCAGGGGGCGATTGGGGAAAAACTGTTTTTT. This sequence encodes CSAQLQGAIGEKLFF.

This clonotype has just a few counts. V usage is TRBV5-1 and J usage is TRBJ2-5; 7 nucleotides line up with TRBD1. This CDR3 has 15 residues. The germline CDR1 and CDR2 sequences are SGHRS and YFSETQ. V trimming: 4 bases; J trimming: 1 base; junction bases outside the gene matches: 7. CDR3 sequence: CASSTQDRAQETQYF. CDR3 DNA sequence: TGCGCCAGCAGCACACAAGACAGGGCCCAAGAGACCCAGTACTTC.

The rearrangement links TRBV6-5 to TRBJ1-1, with no clear D. Deletions cut 0 bases from V and 1 base from J, with 9 bases between. In germline, CDR1 is MNHEY, CDR2 SVGAGI. This CDR3 spans 15 amino acids. The CDR3 coding sequence is TGTGCCAGCAGTTACTCTTACAGATCGAACACTGAAGCTTTCTTT. Protein product: CASSYSYRSNTEAFF.

This chain links TRBV30 with TRBJ2-1, with TRBD2 matching over 7 bases. Germline assignment: CDR1 GTSNPN and CDR2 SVGIG (reference sequence). With V trimmed by 7 bases and J by 4 bases, 16 bases remained unmatched. There are 16 residues in the CDR3. The CDR3 region is CASNPLTSDAYNEQFF. CDR3 DNA sequence: TGTGCCTCTAACCCACTCACTAGCGATGCTTACAATGAGCAGTTCTTC.

V usage is TRBV6-1 and J usage is TRBJ1-6; 7 nucleotides agree with TRBD1. J was trimmed by 6 bases and V by 7 bases; bases with no gene match: 9. Per the germline V gene, CDR1 is MNHNS and CDR2 is SASEGT. This CDR3 spans 15 amino acids. CDR3: CASNNRDRVNSPLHF. DNA for the CDR3: TGTGCCAGCAATAACCGGGACAGAGTTAATTCACCCCTCCACTTT.

The chain combines TRBV30 with TRBJ1-1, with D maybe TRBD1 (5 bases). V was clipped by 7 bases and J by 1 base, with 19 bases between them. The length of the CDR3 is 15 residues. Per the germline V gene, CDR1 is GTSNPN and CDR2 is SVGIG (reference sequence). The CDR3 nucleotides are TGTGCCTTTGGAGCTCTAGGGGTCCCGAACACTGAAGCTTTCTTT. Translation gives CAFGALGVPNTEAFF.

J is TRBJ2-5 and V is TRBV6-5; maybe TRBD2 (6 bases). V dropped 4 bases and J dropped 1 base, with 16 bases sitting between them. Germline-derived CDR1 and CDR2 are MNHEY and SVGAGI. The CDR3 spans 16 residues. Written as DNA, the CDR3 is TGTGCCAGCAGTTCCCTAGAAGGAGGGTTCCAAGAGACCCAGTACTTC. It yields the protein CASSSLEGGFQETQYF.

The table lists this clonotype with a few counts. The chain combines TRBV12-3 or TRBV12-4 with TRBJ1-1, with D unresolved. This CDR3 region has 14 residues. Trimming left V 2 bases short and J 3 bases short, with 10 bases between. The chain's CDR3 is CASSLMGGDTEAFF. The CDR3, as DNA: TGTGCCAGCAGTTTAATGGGTGGCGACACTGAAGCTTTCTTT.

The chain uses TRBV27 and TRBJ2-1; D is possibly TRBD1 or TRBD2 (5 bases each). With 4 bases removed from V and 0 bases from J, the gap between germline ends came to 16 bases. The V gene's germline CDR1 is MNHEY and CDR2 SMNVEV (reference sequence). The length of the CDR3 is 17 residues. CDR3 sequence: CASSYFVSGTSYNEQFF. CDR3 DNA: TGTGCCAGCAGTTATTTCGTTAGTGGGACCTCCTACAATGAGCAGTTCTTC.

This clonotype turned up a few times. The chain is built from TRBV12-3 or TRBV12-4 and TRBJ2-1; 7 bases map to TRBD1. The junction had 7 bases not matched to a gene; V was cut back by 2 bases and J by 6 bases. This CDR3 has 15 residues. CDR3 residues: CASSLFRDRVNEQFF. In nucleotides, the CDR3 is TGTGCCAGCAGTTTATTCCGGGACAGAGTCAATGAGCAGTTCTTC.

The chain combines TRBV28 with TRBJ2-1; D unresolved. The CDR3 has 13 amino acids. Germline-derived CDR1 and CDR2 are MDHEN and SYDVKM. Trimming took 5 bases from V and 10 from J, leaving 15 bases between them. The CDR3: CASSLTSGPEQFF. CDR3 nucleotides: TGTGCCAGCAGTCTTACCTCCGGGCCCGAGCAGTTCTTC. Together with reference TRBV28 and TRBJ2-1, the CDR3 gives the full variable domain: DVKVTQSSRYLVKRTGEKVFLECVQDMDHENMFWYRQDPGLGLRLIYFSYDVKMKEKGDIPEGYSVSREKKERFSLILESASTNQTSMYLCASSLTSGPEQFFGPGTRLTVL.

The genes are TRBV9 and TRBJ2-1; possible D gene TRBD1, 5 bases. This CDR3 region has 16 residues. Germline CDR1 is SGDLS and CDR2 is YYNGEE. V shed 0 bases and J shed 4 bases, with 14 bases lying between them. The CDR3 reads CASSVDNRPRYNEQFF. In DNA, the CDR3 is TGTGCCAGCAGCGTAGATAACAGGCCCCGTTACAATGAGCAGTTCTTC.

This clonotype has just a few counts. The rearrangement joins TRBV16 to TRBJ1-2, with no clear D. In germline, CDR1 is KGHSY, CDR2 FQNENV. Trimming took 1 base from V and 5 from J, leaving 11 bases between them. This CDR3 contains 14 residues. The CDR3: CASSQLEVRYGYTF. Here the CDR3 DNA reads TGTGCCAGCAGCCAATTGGAGGTCCGATATGGCTACACCTTC. The full variable domain, in which reference TRBV16 and TRBJ1-2 provide the parts outside the CDR3, is GEEVAQTPKHLVRGEGQKAKLYCAPIKGHSYVFWYQQVLKNEFKFLISFQNENVFDETGMPKERFSAKCLPNSPCSLEIQATKLEDSAVYFCASSQLEVRYGYTFGSGTRLTVV.

This chain uses TRBV6-1 with TRBJ2-7; either TRBD1 or TRBD2 may fit D (5 bases each). The germline V gene encodes CDR1 MNHNS and CDR2 SASEGT. The V end was cut by 6 bases, the J end by 0 bases, with 15 bases between. The CDR3 contains 15 residues. The DNA for the CDR3 is TGTGCCAGCAGACCCCCCGGGGCCGACTCCTACGAGCAGTACTTC. Its translation is CASRPPGADSYEQYF.

The rearrangement links TRBV7-3 to TRBJ2-1; 10 nucleotides match TRBD2. Germline V CDR1 and CDR2: SGHTA, FQGTGA. The CDR3 is 15 residues long. V lost 1 base and J lost 7; bases outside the gene matches: 4. CDR3 coding DNA: TGTGCCAGCAGCTTAAATAGCGGGGGGACGAATGAGCAGTTCTTC. Translation: CASSLNSGGTNEQFF.

This clonotype came up a few times. The chain links TRBV28 to TRBJ1-5; 9 bases align to TRBD1. The V gene's germline CDR1 is MDHEN and CDR2 SYDVKM. Trimming took 6 bases from V and 6 from J; bases not matched to a gene: 6. This CDR3 region has 14 residues. The DNA of the CDR3 is TGTGCCAGCAGACAGGGACAGGGCGGTCAGCCCCAGCATTTT. Translated: CASRQGQGGQPQHF.

This clonotype was detected only a few times. This sequence joins TRBV20-1 and TRBJ1-5; D not certain. Germline CDR1 is DFQATT and CDR2 is SNEGSKA (reference sequence). The CDR3 runs to 14 residues. The V and J ends lost 5 bases and 0 bases respectively, with 11 bases between them. The CDR3 sequence is CSALVGNSNQPQHF. For the CDR3, the DNA is TGCAGTGCTCTGGTAGGGAATAGCAATCAGCCCCAGCATTTT.

In its sample, this clonotype was seen many times. V and J are TRBV2 and TRBJ1-2, with 11 bases aligning to TRBD1. Trimming at V came to 4 bases and at J to 0 bases, leaving 1 base not matched to a gene. CDR3 length: 15 residues. CDR1 and CDR2 from the germline V gene are SNHLY and FYNNEI. The chain's CDR3 is CASSGGQGANYGYTF. For the CDR3, the DNA is TGTGCCAGCAGTGGGGGACAGGGGGCTAACTATGGCTACACCTTC. The complete variable domain, with remaining parts taken from reference TRBV2 and TRBJ1-2, reads EPEVTQTPSHQVTQMGQEVILRCVPISNHLYFYWYRQILGQKVEFLVSFYNNEISEKSEIFDDQFSVERPDGSNFTLKIRSTKLEDSAMYFCASSGGQGANYGYTFGSGTRLTVV.

This chain uses TRBV6-2 or TRBV6-3 with TRBJ2-7; the match to TRBD2 covers 7 bases. V was clipped by 6 bases and J by 3 bases; unmatched bases: 11. The CDR3 covers 15 residues. Germline-derived CDR1 and CDR2 are MNHEY and SVGEGT. The CDR3 loop reads CASSRLADPIYEQYF. The CDR3 bases are TGTGCCAGCAGCCGACTAGCCGATCCGATCTACGAGCAGTACTTC.

There are a few counts of this clonotype. CDR3 nucleotide sequence: TGCAGTGCTAGACGGGAGAGGCGAGGCGACGAGCAGTACTTC. Its translation: CSARRERRGDEQYF. This chain connects TRBV20-1 to TRBJ2-7, with D perhaps TRBD2 (6 bases). The V gene's germline CDR1 is DFQATT and CDR2 SNEGSKA (reference sequence). V gave up 2 bases and J gave up 5 bases, with 16 bases separating them. The CDR3 totals 14 residues.

A few counts support this clonotype. CDR3 amino acids: CASRQKEDGRSDTQYF. The CDR3 DNA reads TGTGCCAGCAGGCAAAAGGAGGACGGGAGGTCGGATACGCAGTATTTT. J is TRBJ2-3 and V is TRBV4-2; 7 bases map to TRBD2. The CDR3 length is 16 residues. Germline V gene data show CDR1 as LGHNA and CDR2 as YNFKEQ. V gave up 6 bases and J gave up 6 bases; unmatched junction bases: 15.

This clonotype was seen only a few times. This chain uses TRBV28 with TRBJ2-1; D may be TRBD2 (6 bases). CDR1 and CDR2 (germline): MDHEN, SYDVKM. Trimming took off 8 bases at V and 0 bases at J, with 17 bases between the two ends. The CDR3 has 16 amino acids. The CDR3 nucleotides are TGTGCCAGCCGTCGCTTAGCGGCCCGCTCCTACAATGAGCAGTTCTTC. This codes for CASRRLAARSYNEQFF.

In this sample, this clonotype turned up a few times. The chain has TRBV7-2 and TRBJ2-7; the D gene is possibly TRBD1 (6 bases). Germline lookup yields CDR1 SGHTA and CDR2 FQGNSA. The V gene lost 1 base and the J gene lost 3 bases, with 13 bases spanning the gap. CDR3 length equals 15 residues. DNA of the CDR3: TGTGCCAGCAGCTTAGAGGCCGGACAGATCTACGAGCAGTACTTC. Encoded protein: CASSLEAGQIYEQYF.